This T cell receptor beta chain emerged from a study of blood T cell repertoires in COVID-19. As for the study in general: Sources were T cells, B-cell-depleted T cells, or PBMCs; the material itself was cDNA or gDNA.

Germline CDR1 reads MDHEN; CDR2 reads SYDVKM. Trimming removed 7 bases from V and 9 bases from J, with 10 bases in between. CDR3 size: 11 residues. Under the authors' procedure: Reference gene primer amplification gave nucleated cell count estimates. The data were produced by immunoSEQ multiplex PCR, yet TCRdb's version contains in-frame clones alone and is incomplete. Clonal size and the V and J genes are those of that table, whereas D and trimming came from the DNA. This table has approximately 82,000 clones, around nine tenths appearing once. This chain joins TRBV28 and TRBJ2-1; TRBD2 is a possible D gene (5 bases). This receptor was obtained from a man between 65 and 80 years old with active or convalescent COVID-19. Sample: peripheral blood. The CDR3 nucleotides read TGTGCCAGCACCGACGGAGGTGAGCAGTTCTTC. Translating gives CASTDGGEQFF.